Below, one T cell receptor beta chain is given with its context. PCR involved 60 Vbeta and 13 Jbeta primers. Using immunoSEQ multiplex PCR, the repertoire was profiled, and TCRdb retains in-frame clones only, with some absent. The sample has fewer than 110,000 clones; 79% are singletons. This entry comes from a study of cytomegalovirus exposure and HLA in healthy donors. This CDR3 spans 14 amino acids. CDR1 and CDR2 from the germline V gene are SNHLY and FYNNEI. The sequencing input was PBMCs. The clonotype was recovered from a man aged 45-65 years in good health and CMV-seropositive. The gene calls are TRBV2 and TRBJ2-5, with a tentative D call TRBD1 (6 bases). The closer fit of TRBJ2-7 to the DNA end suggests the J call may be wrong. This chain's CDR3 is CASKLEGVSYEQYF. DNA of the CDR3: TGTGCCAGCAAACTTGAGGGGGTCTCCTACGAGCAGTACTTC.